This T cell receptor (beta chain) was recovered during a study of blood T cell repertoires in COVID-19. The wider study: The samples span acute and convalescent COVID-19 from the United States, Italy and Spain. In each case, the material was cDNA or gDNA derived from T cells, B-cell-depleted T cells, or PBMCs.

This CDR3 contains 13 residues. Trimming took 8 bases from V and 7 from J; bases not matched to a gene: 10. Per germline, CDR1 MDHEN and CDR2 SYDVKM. Authors' analysis steps: Amplification of reference gene primers provided the estimated nucleated cell counts. The method was immunoSEQ multiplex PCR; TCRdb's version includes in-frame clones alone and lacks a portion of them. That table gives V, J and clone size, and the DNA gave D and trimming. The table has around 320,000 clones, about nine tenths seen once. The chain is built from TRBV28 and TRBJ2-7; 8 bases line up with TRBD1. Source material: peripheral blood. This TCR came from a woman in her 30s who had recovered from COVID-19. The CDR3 loop reads CASFLSDREEQYF. Here the CDR3 DNA reads TGTGCCAGCTTTCTGTCGGACAGGGAGGAGCAGTACTTC.